Described below is a single TCR beta chain sequence and its context. The target antigen is unknown. Germline V gene data show CDR1 as SGHRS and CDR2 as YFSETQ. V shed 2 bases and J 4 bases; nucleotides not matched to a gene: 7. This CDR3 is 17 amino acids long. This specimen comes from a study of cytomegalovirus exposure and HLA in healthy donors. Whole-study results and caveats: Presence/absence analyses assumed roughly uniform sequencing depth across donors.

The PCR had 60 Vbeta and 13 Jbeta primers. Assay used: immunoSEQ multiplex PCR; TCRdb lists only in-frame clones, some missing. The profile shows nearly 80,000 clones, under 85% of them singletons. Specimen: PBMCs. The chain couples TRBV5-1 to TRBJ2-3; 13 nucleotides agree with TRBD2. The TCR sequence derives from a woman aged 40 to 49 in good health and CMV-seropositive. CDR3 protein: CASSLTLGLAGSDTQYF. Written as DNA, the CDR3 is TGCGCCAGCAGCTTAACCCTGGGACTAGCGGGATCAGATACGCAGTATTTT.